This T cell receptor (beta chain) was captured in a study of blood T cell repertoires in COVID-19. The wider study: The United States, Italy and Spain supplied acute and convalescent COVID-19 samples. In each case, the material was cDNA or gDNA derived from T cells, B-cell-depleted T cells, or PBMCs.

Trimming removed 0 bases at V and 8 bases at J, with 9 bases between. The CDR3 runs 13 residues. Germline V gene data show CDR1 as SGDLS and CDR2 as YYNGEE. Followed longitudinally, the Seattle patients had been enrolled during active infection. Study processing details: It was from reference gene primer amplification that nucleated cell counts were estimated. The protocol was immunoSEQ multiplex PCR, while the TCRdb copy is restricted to in-frame clones and leaves out a portion. V, J and clone size derive from that table, while D and trimming were established from the DNA sequence. The sample includes fewer than 200,000 clones, 75% to 90% seen only once; the top ten take 7.6%.

The receptor's source is a woman in her seventies with COVID-19, enrolled during active disease. This chain connects TRBV9 to TRBJ2-1; unclear D gene. The sequenced material came from peripheral blood. The CDR3 is CASSVGAYDEQFF. DNA for the CDR3: TGTGCCAGCAGCGTAGGAGCGTATGATGAGCAGTTCTTC.